These T cell receptor beta chains were read from a single sample in a study of blood T cell repertoires in COVID-19. Only in-frame clones appear in the TCRdb table, and some are missing; sequencing was by immunoSEQ multiplex PCR. The table lists 120,000 or so clones, more than 70% of them singletons. The sequencing input was peripheral blood. Every receptor here comes from a woman in her forties or fifties with acute or convalescent COVID-19. Each CDR3 is given with its conserved first and last residue. A D gene is named only where the DNA matches it firmly. A row's size may be missing; if present it is once, few, many or a size class.

TRBJ2-2 | - | - | TRBV11-3 | TGTGCCAGCAGCTTAGATCAGGAATCAGGGGAGCTGTTTTTT | CASSLDQESGELFF
TRBJ2-5 | TRBD1 | - | TRBV24-1 | TGTGCCACCAGTGACCTTCGACAGGGTCAAGAGACCCAGTACTTC | CATSDLRQGQETQYF
TRBJ1-2 | TRBD1 | - | TRBV29-1 | TGCAGCGCTAACAGGGGGCGAAGTCCAGGCTACACCTTC | CSANRGRSPGYTF
TRBJ1-4 | - | - | TRBV28 | TGTGCCAGCAGTTTAGGCTGGGGCTCTAATGAAAAACTGTTTTTT | CASSLGWGSNEKLFF
TRBJ2-6 | - | once | TRBV6-5 | TGTGCCAGCAGTAGATTAGCGACTGGGGCCAACGTCCTGACTTTC | CASSRLATGANVLTF
TRBJ2-7 | TRBD1 | - | TRBV15 | TGTGCCACCAGCAGAGACAGGGGGCGAACTAAGGGGATCCACGAGCAGTACTTC | CATSRDRGRTKGIHEQYF
TRBJ1-4 | TRBD1 | - | TRBV6-5 | TGTGCCAGCAGTTACTCGCGGACAGGACATAATGAAAAACTGTTTTTT | CASSYSRTGHNEKLFF
TRBJ2-5 | - | - | TRBV18 | TGTGCCAGCTCACCGTTCGCGGGACCGGGGGAGACCCAGTACTTC | CASSPFAGPGETQYF
TRBJ2-7 | TRBD2 | - | TRBV2 | TGTGCCAGCAGTGTCCCCCTAGCGGGGCCTTACGAGCAGTACTTC | CASSVPLAGPYEQYF
TRBJ2-7 | TRBD2 | - | TRBV11-2 | TGTGCCAGCAGCTTAGATCCGGGGGGGTCTGACGAGCAGTACTTC | CASSLDPGGSDEQYF
TRBJ2-7 | - | few | TRBV2 | TGTGCCAGCAAGGAGGGTCCGACCTACGAGCAGTACTTC | CASKEGPTYEQYF
TRBJ2-7 | TRBD2 | - | TRBV6-5 | TGTGCCAGCAGTTATGGGCTAGCGGGAGGAAACGAGCAGTACTTC | CASSYGLAGGNEQYF
TRBJ2-1 | TRBD2 | many | TRBV7-9 | TGTGCCAGCAGCTTAGCCTCTTCTAGCGGGTTAAACAATGAGCAGTTCTTC | CASSLASSSGLNNEQFF
TRBJ2-3 | - | - | TRBV18 | TGTGCCAGCCGTCGCACAGATACGCAGTATTTT | CASRRTDTQYF
TRBJ2-7 | TRBD1 | - | TRBV24-1 | TGTGCCACCAGTGACGGGACAGACTCCTACGAGCAGTACTTC | CATSDGTDSYEQYF
TRBJ1-6 | - | - | TRBV19 | TGTGCCAGTAGGGTGCAGGGCCCGAATTCACCCCTCCACTTT | CASRVQGPNSPLHF
TRBJ1-3 | - | - | TRBV18 | TGTGCCAGCTCACCACGATTAACGGAGTTTGATGGAAACACCATATATTTT | CASSPRLTEFDGNTIYF
TRBJ2-7 | - | - | TRBV3-1/TRBV3-2 | TGTGCCAGCAGCCCCCGGACAGTCACCTACGAGCAGTACTTC | CASSPRTVTYEQYF
TRBJ2-1 | TRBD2 | - | TRBV28 | TGTGCCAGCAGTCGCCTAGCGGGAGTTGGTCGCTCCTACAATGAGCAGTTCTTC | CASSRLAGVGRSYNEQFF
TRBJ2-7 | TRBD2 | - | TRBV27 | TGTGCTAGCAGTTTCATAGCGGGAGATTTCTACGAGCAGTACTTC | CASSFIAGDFYEQYF
TRBJ1-5 | TRBD1 | - | TRBV28 | TGTGCCAGCAGTTCGGGACAGAAGAATCAGCCCCAGCATTTT | CASSSGQKNQPQHF
TRBJ1-2 | - | - | TRBV30 | TGTGCCTGGAGTCCAGGGGTCCTCTATGGCTACACCTTC | CAWSPGVLYGYTF
TRBJ2-1 | - | - | TRBV7-9 | TGTGCCAGCAGTCGTGGGGGGGCCCCCCTGAATGAGCAGTTCTTC | CASSRGGAPLNEQFF
TRBJ2-7 | TRBD1 | - | TRBV5-1 | TGCGCCAGCAGCCCTTTCGGGGGGACAGGGGAAGTGGAGCAGTACTTC | CASSPFGGTGEVEQYF
TRBJ2-1 | TRBD2 | once | TRBV2 | TGTGCCAGCAGGCTAGCGGGAGGCTACAATGAGCAGTTCTTC | CASRLAGGYNEQFF
TRBJ2-3 | TRBD2 | - | TRBV7-2 | TGTGCCAGCAGCTTAGCCTCTAGCGGGAGCCCGACAGATACGCAGTATTTT | CASSLASSGSPTDTQYF
TRBJ2-2 | TRBD2 | - | TRBV24-1 | TGTGCCACCAGTGATGGGACTATCCGGGCAAGCACCGGGGAGCTGTTTTTT | CATSDGTIRASTGELFF
TRBJ1-1 | - | once | TRBV9 | TGTGCCAGCAGCGTAGAGCAGGGCAGCACTGAAGCTTTCTTT | CASSVEQGSTEAFF
TRBJ2-7 | TRBD1 | - | TRBV6-5 | TGTGCCAGCAGCCGAACCGGGACAGGGGTCTACGAGCAGTACTTC | CASSRTGTGVYEQYF
TRBJ1-1 | - | few | TRBV29-1 | TGCAGCGTTGAAAGGGGTAGGGGAGGCACTGAAGCTTTCTTT | CSVERGRGGTEAFF
TRBJ2-7 | - | - | TRBV7-9 | TGTGCCAGCAGCCCTAGTGACAGAACCTACGAGCAGTACTTC | CASSPSDRTYEQYF
TRBJ2-7 | - | - | TRBV25-1 | TGTGCCAGCAGTGAATACCTCTCCGACATTGCCTACGAGCAGTACTTC | CASSEYLSDIAYEQYF
TRBJ2-1 | - | - | TRBV11-2 | TGTGCCAGCAGCTCTCGGGGTAGCCGGGACAATGAGCAGTTCTTC | CASSSRGSRDNEQFF
TRBJ2-3 | - | - | TRBV19 | TGTGCCAGTAGTATCAACGCTGCGGGAACAGATACGCAGTATTTT | CASSINAAGTDTQYF
TRBJ1-5 | - | - | TRBV4-2 | TGTGCCAGCAGCCAAGGATGGACAGATGGAGCTGATCAGCCCCAGCATTTT | CASSQGWTDGADQPQHF
TRBJ2-1 | TRBD2 | many | TRBV10-3 | TGTGCCATCAGTGGACTAGCGGGAGATGGGAATGAGCAGTTCTTC | CAISGLAGDGNEQFF
TRBJ2-7 | - | - | TRBV5-1 | TGCGCCAGCAGCTTGGCCTTGGGGGGAATCTACGAGCAGTACTTC | CASSLALGGIYEQYF
TRBJ1-4 | - | - | TRBV7-9 | TGTGCCAGCAGCCGAGGGCCCGGTGCCGGAGAAAAACTGTTTTTT | CASSRGPGAGEKLFF
TRBJ2-2 | - | - | TRBV11-2 | TGTGCCAGCAGCTTAGATCGAGGCGGGTGGGAGAACACCGGGGAGCTGTTTTTT | CASSLDRGGWENTGELFF
TRBJ2-3 | TRBD2 | - | TRBV18 | TGTGCCAGCTCACCCTCGGGGGGAGATACGCAGTATTTT | CASSPSGGDTQYF
TRBJ2-5 | - | - | TRBV15 | TGTGCCACCAGCAGAGATCACAGGGAAGAGACCCAGTACTTC | CATSRDHREETQYF
TRBJ2-5 | TRBD2 | - | TRBV7-9 | TGTGCCAGCAGCTCTGGAGCGGGAGGAGAGACCCAGTACTTC | CASSSGAGGETQYF
TRBJ2-5 | TRBD2 | - | TRBV30 | TGTGCCTGCCCTCCTCCTGGACTAGTTATGGAGACCCAGTACTTC | CACPPPGLVMETQYF
TRBJ2-7 | - | - | TRBV21-1 | TGTGCCAGCAGCATCCGGGAGATAAGGTCCTACGAGCAGTACTTC | CASSIREIRSYEQYF
TRBJ2-3 | - | - | TRBV11-2 | TGTGCCAGCAGCTTAGTGGCCCCCGGGGTTTCCACGCAGTATTTT | CASSLVAPGVSTQYF